This T cell receptor (beta chain) was sequenced for a study of CD8 T cells in Susac syndrome (dated by TCRdb to about 2019). For context, the study as a whole: Of the Susac syndrome patients who were sequenced, over five had clinically active disease and roughly 8 were in clinical remission. At the time of blood withdrawal, Susac syndrome patients were either therapy-naive, taking corticosteroids (with some also receiving IVIg), or on IVIg alone. Whether CD8+ T cell activation and differentiation in Susac syndrome was antigen driven was tested using repertoire sequencing. Clonality of the CD8+ T cell repertoire was compared between over 10 healthy donors, some 14 Susac syndrome patients and 15 or so multiple sclerosis patients.

RNA was extracted using the RNeasy kit, and about 0.5 to 1 microgram was reverse transcribed with random hexamers. The immunoSEQ multiplex PCR assay, which covers 54 Vbeta and 13 Jbeta segments, was used to amplify TCR beta CDR3 regions. To correct PCR amplification bias, a synthetic template baseline was used for both primer optimization and computational correction. The paper's data handling went like this. Reads were annotated to V, D and J genes according to IMGT and were analyzed with immunoSEQ Analyzer, with only productive sequences retained. Clonality was computed as one minus Shannon entropy normalized by log2 of the number of productive unique sequences. Public and private clones were assessed among the 100 most prevalent clones of each patient and control. Susac-specific clones were defined as absent from healthy and MS cohorts, around 980 published viral clones and other ImmuneACCESS disease sequences. TCRdb trimmed the raw reads at Q25, called clones with MiXCR and kept productive beta chains. Each CDR3 protein gets just one entry, which takes the most common genes and DNA from the rows behind it. V and J calls and clone size were set by TCRdb, not the authors. In all, the sample holds about 130,000 distinct CDR3 sequences, and 95% of those were seen once. Of the sample, more than 0.15% falls within the top ten clones.

Peripheral blood CD8+ and CD4+ T cells from healthy donors, Susac syndrome patients and multiple sclerosis patients were profiled using high-throughput TCR beta sequencing. Recently defined diagnostic criteria for definite or probable disease were met by the Susac syndrome patients. Bulk CD8+ and CD4+ T cells were purified magnetically by negative isolation, whereas CD8+ TEMRA cells were enriched by FACS. Blood was drawn into EDTA tubes, processed within 24 hours, and PBMCs were isolated by density gradient centrifugation. PBMCs intended for TCR sequencing were cryopreserved in liquid nitrogen and thawed later in a water bath at 37 degrees C. The sorted or isolated CD4+, CD8+ and CD8+ TEMRA cells reached a purity of at least 90%. General conclusions and limits of the study: Approximately 15 Susac-specific public clones were identified in the total CD8+ repertoire, and four or five Susac-specific public clones were identified in the CD8+ TEMRA repertoire. Clonal expansion was observed in Susac syndrome CD8+ repertoires, with the highest expansion in CD8+ TEMRA cells and greater expansion in clinically active than in remitting patients. The number of individuals in the TCR sequencing and HLA analysis was acknowledged as relatively small.

To note about this clonotype: The specificity of this receptor is unknown. Base qualities are not recorded, but no much larger clone differs from it by a single base.

The germline ends are 9 bases apart after V is trimmed by 4 bases and J by 2 bases. Sequences WSHSY (CDR1) and SAAADI (CDR2) are obtained from the germline V gene. Taken from cysteine to phenylalanine, the CDR3 has 14 residues. The CDR3 DNA has 42 bases and is translated from base 1. Sequences were obtained from CD8+ T cells from PBMCs. The receptor was isolated from a human donor with Susac syndrome. The V gene is TRBV10-2 and the J gene is TRBJ2-1, with the D gene too uncertain to name. Read as DNA, the sequence is TGCGCCAGCAGTGGCCCTGGGACCTACAATGAGCAGTTCTTC. Its protein reads: CASSGPGTYNEQFF.